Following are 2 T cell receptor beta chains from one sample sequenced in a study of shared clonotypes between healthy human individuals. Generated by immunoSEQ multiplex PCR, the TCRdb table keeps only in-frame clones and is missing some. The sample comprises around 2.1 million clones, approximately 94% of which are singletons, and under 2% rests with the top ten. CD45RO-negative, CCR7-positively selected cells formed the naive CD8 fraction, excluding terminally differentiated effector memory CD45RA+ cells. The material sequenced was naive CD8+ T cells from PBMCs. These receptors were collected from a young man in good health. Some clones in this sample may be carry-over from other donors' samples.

CDR3 DNA: TGTGCCAGCAGCTTAGCCCCCGCACCCTCCTACGAGCAGTACTTC. Protein: CASSLAPAPSYEQYF. This rearrangement joins TRBV7-9 to TRBJ2-7; D gene uncertain. Per germline, CDR1 SEHNR and CDR2 FQNEAQ (reference sequence). Deletions cut 0 bases from V and 0 bases from J, with 9 bases between. The CDR3 spans 15 residues.

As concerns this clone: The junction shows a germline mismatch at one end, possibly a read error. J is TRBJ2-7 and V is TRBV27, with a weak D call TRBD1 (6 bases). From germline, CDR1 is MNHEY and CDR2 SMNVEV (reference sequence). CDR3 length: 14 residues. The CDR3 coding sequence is TGTGCCAGTAGTTATGGCAGGGGTGCCTACGAGCAGTACTTC. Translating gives CASSYGRGAYEQYF.